This TCR beta chain was retrieved from a study of shared clonotypes between healthy human individuals. With 5 bases clipped from V and 1 base from J, the junction kept 4 bases outside the gene matches. The CDR3 totals 16 residues. Germline assignment: CDR1 SGHTA and CDR2 FQGNSA. With respect to this clone: Its antigen is currently unknown. Other DNA sequences in the same sample also yield this CDR3.

Points from the study as a whole: The expectation was that sequencing depth would affect clonotype sharing among donors.

Deep-level settings were used for running the assay. Sequenced by immunoSEQ multiplex PCR; TCRdb stores in-frame clones only, minus some. Of millions of clones listed, roughly nine tenths are singletons. The TCR was taken from a man in his late teens or twenties in good health. The source material was naive CD4+ T cells sorted from blood. Subset here: CD45RA+ positively selected. This rearrangement joins TRBV7-2 to TRBJ2-3, with TRBD2 matching over 12 bases. This CDR3 reads CASSPRTSGGTDTQYF. The CDR3 DNA sequence: TGTGCCAGCAGCCCTAGGACTAGCGGGGGCACAGATACGCAGTATTTT.